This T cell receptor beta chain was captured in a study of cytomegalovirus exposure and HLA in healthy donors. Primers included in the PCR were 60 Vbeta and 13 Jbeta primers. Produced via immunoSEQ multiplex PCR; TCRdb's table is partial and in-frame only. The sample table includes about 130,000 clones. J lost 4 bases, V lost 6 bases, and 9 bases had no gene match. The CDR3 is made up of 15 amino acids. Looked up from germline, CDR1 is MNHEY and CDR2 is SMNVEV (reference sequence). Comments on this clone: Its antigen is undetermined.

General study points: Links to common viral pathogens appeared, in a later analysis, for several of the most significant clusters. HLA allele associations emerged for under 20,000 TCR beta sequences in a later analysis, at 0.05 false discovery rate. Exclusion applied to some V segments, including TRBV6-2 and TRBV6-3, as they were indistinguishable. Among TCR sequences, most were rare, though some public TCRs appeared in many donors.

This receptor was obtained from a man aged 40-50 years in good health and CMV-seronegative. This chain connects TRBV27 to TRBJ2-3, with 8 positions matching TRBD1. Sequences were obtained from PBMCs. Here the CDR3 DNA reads TGTGCCAGCAGCCCCGGCGACAGGGGTGCAGATACGCAGTATTTT. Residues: CASSPGDRGADTQYF.